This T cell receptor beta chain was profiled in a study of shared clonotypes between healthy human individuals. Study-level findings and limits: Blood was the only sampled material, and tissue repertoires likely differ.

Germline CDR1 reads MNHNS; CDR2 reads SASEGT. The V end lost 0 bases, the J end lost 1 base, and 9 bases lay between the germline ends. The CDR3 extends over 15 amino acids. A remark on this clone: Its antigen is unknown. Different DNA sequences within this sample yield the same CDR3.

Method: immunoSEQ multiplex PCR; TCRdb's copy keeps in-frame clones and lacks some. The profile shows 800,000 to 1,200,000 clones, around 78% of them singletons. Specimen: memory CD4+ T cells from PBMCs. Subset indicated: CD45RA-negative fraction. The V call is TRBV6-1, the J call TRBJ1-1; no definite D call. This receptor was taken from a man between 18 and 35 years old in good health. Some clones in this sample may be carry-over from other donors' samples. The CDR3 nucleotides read TGTGCCAGCAGTGAAGCGGCGGCCCCGAACACTGAAGCTTTCTTT. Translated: CASSEAAAPNTEAFF.